This T cell receptor (beta chain) was documented in a study of T cells in Graves' hyperthyroidism and ophthalmopathy (dated by TCRdb to 2018 to 2020). Some background on the complete study: Peripheral blood was collected at initial diagnosis, before any treatment. The study also compared thyroid tissue and blood T-cell repertoires from about six Graves' hyperthyroidism patients. For training and testing, the 110 or so patients in the discovery cohort were randomly divided in a 7:3 ratio. TCR V-J signatures able to tell the groups apart were searched for in a discovery cohort of 100 patients, of whom more than 40 had Graves' ophthalmopathy and about 60 had stable Graves' hyperthyroidism. An independent validation cohort of about 19 hyperthyroidism patients and 17 patients who later progressed to ophthalmopathy tested prospective prediction of ophthalmopathy. After sampling, hyperthyroidism patients received methimazole starting at 30 mg daily, and ophthalmopathy patients received high-dose intravenous methylprednisolone. TCR Vbeta CDR3 sequencing of roughly 140 peripheral blood samples (about 45 ophthalmopathy, some 75 hyperthyroidism and around 17 progressor patients) is reported in the paper. General conclusions and limits of the study: Ophthalmopathy was separated from stable hyperthyroidism by a 13 V-J signature model, with 87.88% sensitivity and 81% to 82% specificity obtained in cross-validation and 80%/75% obtained in testing. Blood samples also contained most of the expanded thyroid clonotypes (frequency above 0.001), which suggests that blood repertoires may reflect thyroid immune responses. No statistical method was used to set the sample size in advance, and investigators knew the group allocation. In validation, the model predicted progression to ophthalmopathy a median of 6.5 months before onset, with around 70% sensitivity and just under 75% specificity.

A few counts support this clonotype. This receptor's antigen is unknown. No base quality information exists; no much larger clone differs at one position. TCR beta CDR3 regions were amplified from RNA transcripts. For the first round of RT-PCR on the TCR CDR3, the HTBI primer set was used together with the Qiagen OneStep RT-PCR kit. The libraries were constructed in a second round of multiplex PCR and then size-selected and purified. Sequencing of the libraries was done on an Illumina HiSeq2000 using paired-end 100 bp reads. Under the source paper's analysis protocol: Raw data were processed with SOAPnuke, discarding reads with adapters, uncalled bases, mean Phred below 15, or no exact constant-primer or identifier match. COPE v1.2.5 was used to merge high-quality paired reads, and clonotypes were defined as unique nucleotide sequences. MiTCR v1.1 was used to align the clonotypes against IMGT TRBV, TRBD and TRBJ reference segments. Analysis was restricted to V-J combinations with a frequency above 0.0001, which covered just over 98% of repertoires. A TCS score was defined as the ratio between F50 (clonal expansion) and ExV (chaos), using BLOSUM62-based TCRdist between CDR3 peptides within each V-J. Welch's t-statistics and random forest reduced approximately 520 V-J features to 10 to 15, which were used in a naive Bayes classifier (R e1071). TCRdb itself trimmed the public reads at Q25 with fastp, ran MiXCR and retained productive beta chains. Entries are consolidated by CDR3 protein sequence, retaining the most common genes and DNA. It is TCRdb's table, rather than the study itself, that gives the V and J calls and clone size. Counted in this sample were fewer than 300,000 distinct CDR3 sequences; 12% to 15% of them appeared once. The top ten clonotypes cover 30% to 35% of the sample.

Hyperthyroidism patients were newly diagnosed, with disease duration under 2 months, and aged 18 to 65 years. Patients with uncontrolled infections, other autoimmune diseases, pregnancy or lactation were excluded. Clinical symptoms, serum thyroxine and TRAb, thyroid ultrasound, and orbital computed tomography formed the basis for the diagnoses. Blood from progressor patients was collected at the time of first diagnosis with hyperthyroidism, before any ophthalmopathy symptoms had appeared. PBMCs were isolated from more than 8 ml of fresh peripheral blood by Ficoll-Paque density gradient centrifugation. Progressor patients were defined as those initially diagnosed with Graves' hyperthyroidism in whom ophthalmopathy developed during follow-up. Total RNA was extracted using Trizol reagent, and RNA quality was assessed on an Agilent 2100 Bioanalyzer. Sequenced material: blood. This clonotype originated in a woman aged 45-59 years with Graves' hyperthyroidism that later progressed to Graves' ophthalmopathy.

The sequenced DNA is TGTGCCAGCAGCGCACCGGGGAGAGGCAATCAGCCCCAGCATTTT. Translated, this is CASSAPGRGNQPQHF. The chain is encoded by TRBV5-6 joined to TRBJ1-5, with the D gene too uncertain to name. Sequences SGHDT (CDR1) and YYEEEE (CDR2) are obtained from the germline V gene. V is cut by 4 bases and J by 2 bases, and the space between the germline ends is 13 bases. The CDR3 covers 15 residues, taking in both the cysteine and the phenylalanine. Only the CDR3 portion is preserved as DNA: 45 bases, with reading frame beginning at the first base.